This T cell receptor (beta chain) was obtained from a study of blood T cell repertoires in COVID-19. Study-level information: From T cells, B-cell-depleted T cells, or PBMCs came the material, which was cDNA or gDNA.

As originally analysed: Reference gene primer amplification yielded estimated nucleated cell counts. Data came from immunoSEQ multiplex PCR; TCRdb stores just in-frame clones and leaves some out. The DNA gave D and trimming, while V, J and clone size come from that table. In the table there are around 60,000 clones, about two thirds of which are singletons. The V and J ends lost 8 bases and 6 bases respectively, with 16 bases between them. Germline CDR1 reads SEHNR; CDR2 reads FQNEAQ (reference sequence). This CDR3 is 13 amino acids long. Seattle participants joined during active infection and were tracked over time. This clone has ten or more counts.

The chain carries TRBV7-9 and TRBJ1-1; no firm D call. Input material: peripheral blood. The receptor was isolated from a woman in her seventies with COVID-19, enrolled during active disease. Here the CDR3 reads CASRAGWEAEAFF. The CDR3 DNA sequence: TGTGCCAGCCGGGCGGGGTGGGAGGCTGAAGCTTTCTTT.